Following are 15 T cell receptor beta chains from one sample sequenced in a study of T cells in Graves' hyperthyroidism and ophthalmopathy. Amplified regions were TCR beta CDR3 sequences from RNA transcripts. The study used the HTBI primer set for a first-round RT-PCR of the TCR CDR3. TCRdb processed the multiplex PCR reads anew with MiXCR; each CDR3 protein has one entry. The sample lists 300,000 to 450,000 distinct CDR3 sequences, 25% occurring once. Material for sequencing was blood. The receptors were sampled from a man in his fifties with Graves' hyperthyroidism.

The V and J genes are TRBV2 and TRBJ2-2, with D perhaps being TRBD1 or TRBD2 (6 bases each). The CDR3 is 15 residues long. The V and J ends lost 2 bases and 7 bases respectively, with 14 bases between them. Germline-derived CDR1 and CDR2 are SNHLY and FYNNEI. The CDR3 DNA reads TGTGCCAGCAGTGAACTTCCGGGGGCGGTCGGGGAGCTGTTTTTT. Amino acids: CASSELPGAVGELFF.

This sequence joins TRBV5-1 and TRBJ2-1; 14 positions match TRBD2. V lost 4 bases, J lost 4 bases, and 7 bases stayed unmatched. The CDR3 covers 17 residues. The V gene's germline CDR1 is SGHRS and CDR2 YFSETQ. CDR3 amino acids: CASSEGTSGSAYNEQFF. CDR3 nucleotides: TGCGCCAGCAGCGAAGGGACTAGCGGGAGTGCTTACAATGAGCAGTTCTTC.

CDR3 nucleotide sequence: TGCGCCAGCAGTACCGGGACGGATTTTTACAATGAGCAGTTCTTC. Translating it yields CASSTGTDFYNEQFF. The gene calls are TRBV10-1 and TRBJ2-1; D may match TRBD1 or TRBD2 (5 bases each). Between the trimmed V and J ends, which lost 5 bases and 4 bases, there was a span of 15 bases. The CDR3 contains 15 residues. From germline, CDR1 is WNHNN and CDR2 SYGVQD (reference sequence).

The J gene is TRBJ2-3, the V gene TRBV12-3 or TRBV12-4; D ambiguous. V lost 6 bases, J lost 6 bases, and 7 bases lay in between. This CDR3 contains 11 residues. The CDR3 DNA is TGTGCCAGCAGATGGTATGATACGCAGTATTTT. This encodes CASRWYDTQYF.

As DNA, the CDR3 is TGTGCCAGCAGTTTGCTTGGGACAGGGCATGGCTACACCTTC. Translated, it gives CASSLLGTGHGYTF. The chain links TRBV27 to TRBJ1-2, with TRBD1 matching 9 bases. J lost 6 bases, V lost 3 bases, and 5 bases had no gene match. CDR1 and CDR2 (germline): MNHEY, SMNVEV (reference sequence). This CDR3 region has 14 residues.

The V gene is TRBV24-1, the J gene TRBJ2-1; 9 bases align to TRBD1. V lost 3 bases, J lost 8 bases, and 10 bases stayed unmatched. Germline loops: CDR1 KGHDR, CDR2 SFDVKD. The CDR3 spans 16 residues. The CDR3 region is CATSDVGTGNGDEQFF. The CDR3 region has the DNA TGTGCCACCAGTGATGTCGGGACAGGGAATGGGGATGAGCAGTTCTTC.

The V gene is TRBV29-1, the J gene TRBJ2-1; D is possibly TRBD2 (5 bases). Germline lookup yields CDR1 SQVTM and CDR2 ANQGSEA. Trimming took 6 bases from V and 2 from J, leaving 14 bases between them. CDR3 size: 14 residues. CDR3 protein: CSVGWTSPYNEQFF. For the CDR3, the DNA is TGCAGCGTGGGATGGACTTCGCCCTACAATGAGCAGTTCTTC.

This clonotype was counted many times. This chain uses TRBV12-3 or TRBV12-4 with TRBJ2-5; 8 positions agree with TRBD1. The CDR3 totals 17 residues. The junction had 14 bases not matched to a gene; V was cut back by 3 bases and J by 5 bases. The CDR3 sequence is CASSFSRQGAPRETQYF. The CDR3 bases are TGTGCCAGCAGTTTCAGTCGGCAGGGGGCGCCCCGGGAGACCCAGTACTTC.

In this sample, this clonotype turned up many times. The V call is TRBV20-1, the J call TRBJ2-3, with 11 bases that match TRBD2. V shed 6 bases and J 5 bases; nucleotides not matched to a gene: 7. Germline V gives CDR1 DFQATT, CDR2 SNEGSKA (reference sequence). The CDR3 has 14 residues. The CDR3: CSAELAGGIDTQYF. CDR3 bases: TGCAGTGCGGAGCTAGCGGGAGGTATAGATACGCAGTATTTT.

This clonotype has at least ten counts. The V gene is TRBV11-2, the J gene TRBJ2-1, with D perhaps matching TRBD2 (5 bases). The CDR3 is made up of 15 amino acids. Trimming took 0 bases from V and 6 from J, leaving 12 bases between them. The germline gives CDR1 SGHAT, CDR2 FQNNGV. CDR3 nucleotide sequence: TGTGCCAGCAGCTTAGAGGTCGGGATCGGCAATGAGCAGTTCTTC. Amino acid sequence: CASSLEVGIGNEQFF.

Details on this clonotype: Possible read error: a much larger clone is one base away. The genes are TRBV19 and TRBJ1-5; no reliable D call. Per the germline V gene, CDR1 is LNHDA and CDR2 is SQIVND (reference sequence). V lost 11 bases and J 5 bases, leaving 16 bases between the germline ends. CDR3 length: 13 residues. In nucleotides, the CDR3 is TGTGCCTGGCGTTCCGGAGGCTATCAGCCCCAGCATTTT. This sequence encodes CAWRSGGYQPQHF.

This clonotype was observed a few times. The V and J genes are TRBV5-1 and TRBJ2-1; 10 positions agree with TRBD1. There are 15 residues in the CDR3. V gave up 3 bases and J gave up 6 bases; unmatched junction bases: 6. Germline V gene data show CDR1 as SGHRS and CDR2 as YFSETQ. DNA of the CDR3: TGCGCCAGCAGCTCCGGGACAGGGGTGGTCAATGAGCAGTTCTTC. This sequence encodes CASSSGTGVVNEQFF. Together with reference TRBV5-1 and TRBJ2-1, the CDR3 gives the full variable domain: KAGVTQTPRYLIKTRGQQVTLSCSPISGHRSVSWYQQTPGQGLQFLFEYFSETQRNKGNFPGRFSGRQFSNSRSEMNVSTLELGDSALYLCASSSGTGVVNEQFFGPGTRLTVL.

V gene TRBV11-3 combines with J gene TRBJ2-2; 9 bases match TRBD1. Germline CDR1 SGHNT, CDR2 YENEEA. J lost 0 bases, V lost 0 bases, and 5 bases had no gene match. This CDR3 is 18 amino acids long. CDR3 bases: TGTGCCAGCAGCTTAGACCGGTGGACAGGGGCGAACACCGGGGAGCTGTTTTTT. It translates to CASSLDRWTGANTGELFF.

There are many counts of this clonotype. The chain joins TRBV2 to TRBJ1-1; D gene uncertain. Germline CDR1 SNHLY, CDR2 FYNNEI. Deletions cut 4 bases from V and 8 bases from J, with 8 bases between. The CDR3 is 11 residues long. In DNA form, the CDR3 reads TGTGCCAGCAGTGTAGCGGGAGAAGCTTTCTTT. Translated: CASSVAGEAFF.

CDR3 nucleotide sequence: TGCAGCGCCCGGTTCACAGGGATCCACGAGCAGTACTTC. Protein: CSARFTGIHEQYF. The chain has TRBV29-1 and TRBJ2-7, with D possibly being TRBD1 (6 bases). The V gene lost 7 bases and the J gene lost 5 bases, with 18 bases spanning the gap. Germline-derived CDR1 and CDR2 are SQVTM and ANQGSEA. The CDR3 consists of 13 residues.